The present T cell receptor beta chain was sequenced within a study of lymphopenia after photon versus proton radiotherapy. The data were produced by immunoSEQ multiplex PCR, yet TCRdb's version contains in-frame clones alone and is incomplete. The sample lists 77,000 or so clones; 80% to 90% were seen once. Trimming removed 1 base at V and 10 bases at J, with 8 bases between. Per the germline V gene, CDR1 is MDHEN and CDR2 is SYDVKM. This CDR3 region has 12 residues. The specimen comprised peripheral blood, sampled from a patient treated with proton-based radiotherapy. The genes are TRBV28 and TRBJ1-5; D call uncertain. The clonotype was recovered from a man aged 60 to 69 with pancreatic cancer. This CDR3 reads CASSLFPGPQHF. The CDR3 DNA is TGTGCCAGCAGTTTATTCCCGGGTCCCCAGCATTTT.